This passage covers 28 T cell receptor beta chains from one sample sequenced in a study of T cell repertoires in cytomegalovirus infection. Each CDR3 protein is one row after TCRdb ran MiXCR on the reads. The top ten clones hold about 14% of a sample with some 350,000 distinct CDR3 sequences, roughly 34% of them seen once. These receptors' targets are unknown. Source: cultured PBMCs, taken from culture after CMV antigen stimulation. The receptors were gathered from a human donor in good health (CMV status not recorded). Some clones in this sample may be carry-over from other donors' samples.

This clonotype was observed a few times. The V call is TRBV7-6, the J call TRBJ1-2, with D uncertain. The CDR3 runs 18 residues. Germline CDR1 reads SGHVS; CDR2 reads FNYEAQ. V dropped 0 bases and J dropped 5 bases, with 22 bases sitting between them. The CDR3 loop reads CASSLALSSFAGQYGYTF. The DNA of the CDR3 is TGTGCCAGCAGCTTAGCGCTATCGTCATTCGCTGGCCAGTATGGCTACACCTTC.

The chain combines TRBV6-8 with TRBJ2-7; 7 bases align to TRBD2. Germline V gene lookup returns CDR1 MNHGY and CDR2 SAAAGT. The CDR3 sequence is 13 residues long. V shed 2 bases and J 2 bases; nucleotides not matched to a gene: 0. The CDR3 protein is CASSYGTTYEQYF. The CDR3 nucleotides read TGTGCCAGCAGTTACGGGACTACCTACGAGCAGTACTTC.

The V call is TRBV7-2, the J call TRBJ2-7; 7 nucleotides line up with TRBD1. The ends lost 4 bases at V and 2 bases at J; junction bases unmatched: 5. This CDR3 contains 14 residues. Germline assignment: CDR1 SGHTA and CDR2 FQGNSA. CDR3 residues: CASSSDRETYEQYF. CDR3 DNA sequence: TGTGCCAGCAGCTCAGACAGGGAGACCTACGAGCAGTACTTC. Full variable domain (missing parts from reference TRBV7-2 and TRBJ2-7): GAGVSQSPSNKVTEKGKDVELRCDPISGHTALYWYRQSLGQGLEFLIYFQGNSAPDKSGLPSDRFSAERTGGSVSTLTIQRTQQEDSAVYLCASSSDRETYEQYFGPGTRLTVT.

V is TRBV25-1 and J is TRBJ2-4; D is perhaps TRBD1 (6 bases). The germline gives CDR1 MGHDK, CDR2 SYGVNS. This CDR3 region has 12 residues. Trimming left V 11 bases short and J 5 bases short, with 13 bases between. For the CDR3, the DNA is TGTGCCTCGACGGACAGACAAAACATTCAGTACTTC. Its protein is CASTDRQNIQYF.

This clonotype has a handful of counts. The V call is TRBV7-9, the J call TRBJ1-5; TRBD1 aligns across 8 bases. The CDR3 has 19 residues. Germline V CDR1 and CDR2: SEHNR, FQNEAQ (reference sequence). V lost 5 bases and J lost 2; bases outside the gene matches: 17. In DNA form, the CDR3 reads TGTGCCAGCAGCGAGTGGACAGGGCCCGCGGTAGTAGGCAATCAGCCCCAGCATTTT. Translating gives CASSEWTGPAVVGNQPQHF.

Regarding this clonotype: This may be a read error, as it is one base from a much larger clone. The chain recombines TRBV19 with TRBJ2-2; TRBD2 aligns across 13 bases. This CDR3 is built from 17 residues. Germline V lookup: CDR1 LNHDA, CDR2 SQIVND (reference sequence). The CDR3 DNA reads as TGTGCCAGTAGCGCGGGACTAGCGGGACTCCGGACCGGGGAGCTGTGTTTT. Its protein is CASSAGLAGLRTGELCF.

In its sample, this clonotype was seen once. The chain combines TRBV9 with TRBJ2-1; no firm D call. CDR1 SGDLS and CDR2 YYNGEE come from the germline V gene. Trimming left V 5 bases short and J 0 bases short, with 12 bases between. This CDR3 has 15 residues. The CDR3 spells CASSPTVGSYNEQFF. The CDR3 DNA follows: TGTGCCAGCAGTCCTACGGTGGGCTCCTACAATGAGCAGTTCTTC.

V and J are TRBV24-1 and TRBJ2-2, with TRBD1 identical over 9 bases. The CDR3 sequence is 16 residues long. V lost 4 bases, J lost 2 bases, and 4 bases stayed unmatched. CDR1 is KGHDR and CDR2 is SFDVKD in the germline V gene. The CDR3, as DNA: TGTGCCACCAGTGACCCGGGACAGGGAAACACCGGGGAGCTGTTTTTT. Its protein is CATSDPGQGNTGELFF.

This clonotype was counted ten times or more. The J gene is TRBJ2-1, the V gene TRBV5-4, with no clear D. The CDR3 length is 15 residues. Germline CDR1 reads SGHNT; CDR2 reads YYREEE (reference sequence). V lost 0 bases to trimming and J lost 0 bases, with 7 bases between them. The CDR3 is CASSLDPSSYNEQFF. DNA of the CDR3: TGTGCCAGCAGCTTGGATCCGAGCTCCTACAATGAGCAGTTCTTC.

J is TRBJ2-1 and V is TRBV12-3 or TRBV12-4, with D maybe TRBD2 (5 bases). CDR3 length: 14 amino acids. The V end lost 2 bases, the J end lost 7 bases, and 12 bases lay between the germline ends. CDR3 nucleotide sequence: TGTGCCAGCAGTTTATACCGGGATAGTAATGAGCAGTTCTTC. Translating gives CASSLYRDSNEQFF.

The chain combines TRBV29-1 with TRBJ2-3, with a weak D call TRBD2 (6 bases). The germline V and J ends were trimmed by 7 bases and 2 bases, with 13 bases remaining between them. The germline gives CDR1 SQVTM, CDR2 ANQGSEA. The CDR3 has 13 residues. CDR3 amino acids: CSGGVAATDTQYF. DNA of the CDR3: TGCAGCGGCGGGGTAGCAGCCACAGATACGCAGTATTTT.

This clonotype was picked up many times. The chain has TRBV7-2 and TRBJ2-3, with TRBD2 identical over 16 bases. Germline V gene lookup returns CDR1 SGHTA and CDR2 FQGNSA. V gave up 2 bases and J gave up 2 bases; unmatched junction bases: 10. The CDR3 runs 20 residues. The CDR3: CASSLPSGGLAGGLTDTQYF. The CDR3 region has the DNA TGTGCCAGCAGCTTACCGTCAGGGGGACTAGCGGGAGGGCTCACAGATACGCAGTATTTT.

The rearrangement links TRBV4-3 to TRBJ1-2; maybe TRBD1 (5 bases). V shed 0 bases and J shed 3 bases, with 11 bases lying between them. CDR3 size: 15 residues. Germline V gene sequence: CDR1 LGHNA, CDR2 YSLEER. CDR3 protein: CASSQDLSRDYGYTF. In DNA, the CDR3 is TGCGCCAGCAGCCAAGATCTTAGCAGGGACTATGGCTACACCTTC.

In its sample, this clonotype was seen a few times. Its ends do not fully match the called genes, so a read error is possible. This sequence joins TRBV6-6 and TRBJ2-7; 12 nucleotides agree with TRBD2. This CDR3 is 18 amino acids long. CDR1 is MNHNY and CDR2 is SVGAGI in the germline V gene (reference sequence). DNA for the CDR3: TGTGCCAGCAGTTACTCGAGTAGACTAGCGGGAGACTCCGACGAGCAGTACTTC. It yields the protein CASSYSSRLAGDSDEQYF.

The chain links TRBV7-2 to TRBJ2-3, with TRBD2 matching over 12 bases. V shed 4 bases, J shed 0 bases, and the junction held 5 bases outside the gene matches. This CDR3 has 17 residues. Germline values: CDR1 SGHTA, CDR2 FQGNSA. The CDR3 protein is CASSSGLAGSSTDTQYF. CDR3 DNA: TGTGCCAGCAGCTCCGGACTAGCGGGATCTAGCACAGATACGCAGTATTTT.

In its sample, this clonotype was seen once. This rearrangement joins TRBV27 to TRBJ2-1; perhaps TRBD2 as D (5 bases). Trimming cost V 3 bases and J 0 bases, with 9 bases left between them. The CDR3 runs to 15 residues. CDR1 and CDR2 from the germline V gene are MNHEY and SMNVEV (reference sequence). This CDR3 reads CASSFRRNSYNEQFF. In nucleotides, the CDR3 is TGTGCCAGCAGTTTCCGGAGGAACTCCTACAATGAGCAGTTCTTC.

V gene TRBV19 combines with J gene TRBJ1-5, with unresolved D. CDR1 and CDR2 (germline): LNHDA, SQIVND (reference sequence). V was pared by 10 bases and J by 0 bases, with 13 bases between. The CDR3 covers 14 residues. The CDR3 coding sequence is TGTGCCACAAAAAAGGGTTATAGCAATCAGCCCCAGCATTTT. Its protein product is CATKKGYSNQPQHF. The full variable domain, rest sourced from reference TRBV19 and TRBJ1-5, is DGGITQSPKYLFRKEGQNVTLSCEQNLNHDAMYWYRQDPGQGLRLIYYSQIVNDFQKGDIAEGYSVSREKKESFPLTVTSAQKNPTAFYLCATKKGYSNQPQHFGDGTRLSIL.

This clonotype was picked up a small number of times. V and J are TRBV27 and TRBJ2-2, with TRBD1 as a possible D gene (6 bases). Germline V gives CDR1 MNHEY, CDR2 SMNVEV (reference sequence). There are 17 residues in the CDR3. V was shortened by 5 bases and J by 3 bases, with 19 bases between the two germline ends. For the CDR3, the DNA is TGTGCCAGCAGTCCACCCACCGGGACATCCTACACCGGGGAGCTGTTTTTT. This translates into CASSPPTGTSYTGELFF.

The rearrangement joins TRBV6-5 to TRBJ1-4; no definite D call. Trimming stripped 4 bases from V and 2 bases from J, with 17 bases between. There are 17 residues in the CDR3. The germline CDR1 and CDR2 sequences are MNHEY and SVGAGI. The chain's CDR3 is CASSSRGGSATNEKLFF. The DNA of the CDR3 is TGTGCCAGCAGTTCTCGGGGAGGGAGTGCGACTAATGAAAAACTGTTTTTT.

In this sample, this clonotype turned up a few times. The gene calls are TRBV5-6 and TRBJ2-7, with 13 bases identical to TRBD2. Germline trimming cut 4 bases from V and 6 bases from J; bases unmatched to any gene: 10. CDR3 length equals 16 residues. The germline gives CDR1 SGHDT, CDR2 YYEEEE. The CDR3, as DNA: TGTGCCAGCAGCCAACTAGCGGGAGGGCCTTCGATCGAGCAGTACGTC. It codes for CASSQLAGGPSIEQYV.

This clonotype was counted between two and nine times. This chain links TRBV15 with TRBJ2-5; D unresolved. CDR1 and CDR2 (germline): LNHNV, YYDKDF (reference sequence). V was cut by 0 bases and J by 5 bases, with 16 bases left in between. CDR3 length: 16 residues. CDR3 region: CATSRDAPINRETQYF. The CDR3 bases are TGTGCCACCAGCAGAGATGCCCCGATAAATCGGGAGACCCAGTACTTC.

The V and J genes are TRBV7-3 and TRBJ2-5; D possibly corresponds to TRBD2 (6 bases). Germline V gene lookup returns CDR1 SGHTA and CDR2 FQGTGA. The V and J ends lost 1 base and 1 base respectively, with 10 bases between them. The CDR3 loop spans 15 amino acids. The CDR3 bases are TGTGCCAGCAGCTTAAACGCGGGGCTCCAAGAGACCCAGTACTTC. It yields the protein CASSLNAGLQETQYF.

The V gene is TRBV28, the J gene TRBJ1-2; maybe TRBD1 (5 bases). CDR1 is MDHEN and CDR2 is SYDVKM in the germline V gene. This CDR3 is built from 16 residues. Trimming stripped 5 bases from V and 8 bases from J, with 24 bases between. CDR3 amino acids: CASSKPSDSRVGGYTF. Written as DNA, the CDR3 is TGTGCCAGCAGTAAACCCTCCGACAGTCGTGTTGGAGGCTACACCTTC.

A few counts support this clonotype. This chain connects TRBV18 to TRBJ2-1; no clear D gene. The CDR3 runs to 15 residues. V lost 1 base, J lost 5 bases, and 12 bases lay in between. Looked up from germline, CDR1 is KGHSH and CDR2 is LQKENI. CDR3 sequence reads: CASSPRETTHNEQFF. Here the CDR3 DNA reads TGTGCCAGCTCACCACGTGAAACCACTCACAATGAGCAGTTCTTC.

The chain links TRBV5-6 to TRBJ2-1; weak D call: TRBD2 (6 bases). With 1 base removed from V and 6 bases from J, the gap between germline ends came to 8 bases. The germline V gene has CDR1 SGHDT and CDR2 YYEEEE. CDR3 length: 13 residues. In DNA, the CDR3 is TGTGCCAGCAGCTTGCCGGGAGTCAATGAGCAGTTCTTC. Translation gives CASSLPGVNEQFF.

The J gene is TRBJ1-1, the V gene TRBV29-1; TRBD1 matches at 10 bases. The CDR3 sequence is 13 residues long. The germline V gene encodes CDR1 SQVTM and CDR2 ANQGSEA. Trimming took 6 bases from V and 7 from J; bases not matched to a gene: 8. CDR3 sequence: CSVGDRGRGEAFF. The CDR3 nucleotides are TGCAGCGTGGGAGACAGGGGGCGCGGTGAAGCTTTCTTT.

The genes are TRBV12-3 or TRBV12-4 and TRBJ1-1; D not resolved. The CDR3 is 12 amino acids. Trimming removed 6 bases from V and 4 bases from J, with 9 bases in between. Here the CDR3 DNA reads TGTGCCAGCAGCTCTCGGGTCACTGAAGCTTTCTTT. As protein: CASSSRVTEAFF.

This clonotype has more than one count but fewer than ten. This rearrangement joins TRBV7-9 to TRBJ2-7; 9 bases are a match to TRBD1. The ends lost 4 bases at V and 6 bases at J; junction bases unmatched: 7. This CDR3 has 14 residues. CDR1 is SEHNR and CDR2 is FQNEAQ in the germline V gene (reference sequence). The CDR3 here is CASSSWTGVGEQYF. CDR3 DNA sequence: TGTGCCAGCAGCTCATGGACAGGGGTTGGCGAGCAGTACTTC.